These 13 T cell receptor beta chains originate from one sample sequenced in a study of spatial heterogeneity in lung cancer. Their antigens are not known. Stated time point: sample taken at primary tumor resection. Study conclusions and caveats: Higher tumor mutation counts went along with higher counts of expanded intratumoral alpha and beta TCRs.

TCRdb re-derived calls from the 5' RACE reads in MiXCR, one entry per CDR3 protein. The sample has about 10,000 distinct CDR3 sequences; approximately 5.8% are singletons. The specimen was lung tumor tissue, collected at surgery. Receptors originate from a male donor with early-stage non-small cell lung cancer.

Many counts were recorded for this clonotype. Because the library targeted alpha chains, this beta chain is an off-target read whose size means little. This chain joins TRBV5-1 and TRBJ2-3, with D unclear. There are 13 residues in the CDR3. Germline values: CDR1 SGHRS, CDR2 YFSETQ. Trimming stripped 0 bases from V and 1 base from J, with 3 bases between. Written as DNA, the CDR3 is TGCGCCAGCAGCTTGGGCGGCACAGATACGCAGTATTTT. Translated, it gives CASSLGGTDTQYF.

Many counts were recorded for this clonotype. Within a library made for alpha chains, this beta chain is off target, and its count is uninformative. The rearrangement links TRBV7-9 to TRBJ1-5; D call uncertain. Looked up from germline, CDR1 is SEHNR and CDR2 is FQNEAQ (reference sequence). This CDR3 is 13 amino acids long. With 1 base removed from V and 4 bases from J, the gap between germline ends came to 5 bases. CDR3: CASSLDENQPQHF. CDR3 coding DNA: TGTGCCAGCAGCTTAGACGAGAATCAGCCCCAGCATTTT.

Ten or more counts support this clonotype. In a library made to pick up alpha chains, this beta chain is a stray read with a size that means little. The DNA for the CDR3 is TGTGCCAGCAGCGTCGTACAGGGTGTGCGCAATGAGCAGTTCTTC. Its translation is CASSVVQGVRNEQFF. V and J are TRBV7-2 and TRBJ2-1, with D perhaps matching TRBD1 (6 bases). V was trimmed by 5 bases and J by 6 bases, leaving 17 bases between them. Germline V gives CDR1 SGHTA, CDR2 FQGNSA. This CDR3 region has 15 residues.

This clonotype appeared many times. This beta chain turned up in a library designed for alpha chains; as an off-target read, its abundance says little. The DNA for the CDR3 is TGTGCCAGCAGCCCCCCGAGCTACGAGCAGTACTTC. Its protein is CASSPPSYEQYF. The chain employs TRBV7-9 and TRBJ2-7; D gene uncertain. The germline V gene has CDR1 SEHNR and CDR2 FQNEAQ (reference sequence). V shed 5 bases and J shed 3 bases, with 8 bases lying between them. The CDR3 has 12 amino acids.

In this sample, this clonotype turned up many times. This beta chain slipped into a library made for alpha chains as a stray read, so its size is not meaningful. The chain couples TRBV12-3 or TRBV12-4 to TRBJ2-3, with 7 bases aligning to TRBD2. The V segment lost 6 bases and the J segment 0 bases; nucleotides outside the gene matches: 6. The CDR3 is 15 residues long. CDR3 DNA sequence: TGTGCCAGCAGGCCTAGCGGTACTAGCACAGATACGCAGTATTTT. Amino acids: CASRPSGTSTDTQYF.

This clonotype ranks as medium-sized (0.01 to 0.1%). Being off target in a library aimed at alpha chains, this beta chain has a size of little meaning. The chain combines TRBV12-3 or TRBV12-4 with TRBJ1-1; D uncertain. CDR3 length equals 15 residues. The germline V and J ends were trimmed by 3 bases and 0 bases, with 11 bases remaining between them. The CDR3 bases are TGTGCCAGCAGTTTTAGAAGGGAGATGAACACTGAAGCTTTCTTT. This translates into CASSFRREMNTEAFF.

Ten or more counts support this clonotype. Being off target in a library aimed at alpha chains, this beta chain has a size of little meaning. The rearrangement uses TRBV12-3 or TRBV12-4 and TRBJ2-1; D remains unclear. V shed 3 bases and J shed 10 bases, with 10 bases lying between them. This CDR3 has 12 residues. CDR3 amino acids: CASSFLAREQFF. CDR3 nucleotides: TGTGCCAGCAGTTTTTTAGCCCGAGAGCAGTTCTTC.

This clonotype was observed a handful of times. Because the library targeted alpha chains, this beta chain is an off-target read whose size means little. V and J are TRBV6-5 and TRBJ1-1, with a possible D match to TRBD1 (5 bases). This CDR3 has 13 amino acids. Germline V CDR1 and CDR2: MNHEY, SVGAGI. The ends were cut back, 3 bases at V and 6 bases at J, with 11 bases in the middle. The DNA of the CDR3 is TGTGCCAGCAGTTATGGGGGGGTGTCTGAAGCTTTCTTT. This encodes CASSYGGVSEAFF.

This clonotype was counted many times. The library was prepared for alpha chains; this beta chain is a stray read, so its frequency means little. This sequence joins TRBV30 and TRBJ1-6; D gene uncertain. CDR3 size: 14 residues. Germline loops: CDR1 GTSNPN, CDR2 SVGIG (reference sequence). V dropped 0 bases and J dropped 7 bases, with 10 bases sitting between them. CDR3 in DNA: TGTGCCTGGAGTGTTGGAGGATTGAATTCACCCCTCCACTTT. Translating gives CAWSVGGLNSPLHF.

This clonotype was recorded many times. This beta chain is an unintended read in a library built for alpha chains; its size means little. J is TRBJ2-3 and V is TRBV18, with D unresolved. This CDR3 region has 15 residues. Germline V gives CDR1 KGHSH, CDR2 LQKENI. V was pared by 7 bases and J by 0 bases, with 14 bases between. Here the CDR3 DNA reads TGTGCCAGCTACCCGGGCCAGGCCAGCACAGATACGCAGTATTTT. It translates to CASYPGQASTDTQYF.

With respect to this clonotype: The library was built for alpha chains, so this beta chain is an off-target read and its size means little. The chain couples TRBV30 to TRBJ2-6; D is possibly TRBD2 (5 bases). This CDR3 has 12 residues. V was clipped by 5 bases and J by 4 bases, with 6 bases between them. CDR1 is GTSNPN and CDR2 is SVGIG in the germline V gene (reference sequence). The CDR3 loop reads CAWGGGANVLTF. In DNA form, the CDR3 reads TGTGCCTGGGGAGGCGGGGCCAACGTCCTGACTTTC.

This clonotype is termed medium-sized. As an off-target read in a library built for alpha chains, this beta chain has a frequency of little significance. V and J are TRBV11-2 and TRBJ1-2, with 7 bases lining up with TRBD1. The CDR3 runs to 14 residues. V shed 1 base and J 4 bases; nucleotides not matched to a gene: 3. The germline CDR1 and CDR2 sequences are SGHAT and FQNNGV. Here the CDR3 reads CASSLGQGIYGYTF. The CDR3, as DNA: TGTGCCAGCAGCTTAGGACAGGGAATCTATGGCTACACCTTC. Complete variable domain (other parts from reference TRBV11-2 and TRBJ1-2): EAGVAQSPRYKIIEKRQSVAFWCNPISGHATLYWYQQILGQGPKLLIQFQNNGVVDDSQLPKDRFSAERLKGVDSTLKIQPAKLEDSAVYLCASSLGQGIYGYTFGSGTRLTVV.

This clonotype was counted at least ten times. As an off-target read in a library built for alpha chains, this beta chain has a frequency of little significance. CDR3 amino acids: CASSFRSMSTEAFF. The CDR3 nucleotides are TGTGCCAGCAGTTTTAGGAGTATGAGTACTGAAGCTTTCTTT. The V gene is TRBV12-3 or TRBV12-4, the J gene TRBJ1-1; D uncertain. V was trimmed by 3 bases and J by 5 bases, leaving 13 bases between them. This CDR3 is built from 14 residues.